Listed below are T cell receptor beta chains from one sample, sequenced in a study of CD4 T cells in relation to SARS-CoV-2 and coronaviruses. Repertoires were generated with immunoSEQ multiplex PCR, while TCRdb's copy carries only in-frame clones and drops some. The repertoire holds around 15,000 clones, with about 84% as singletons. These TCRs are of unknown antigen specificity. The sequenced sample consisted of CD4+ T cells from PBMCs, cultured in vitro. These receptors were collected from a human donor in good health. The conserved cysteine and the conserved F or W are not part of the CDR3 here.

ASSLSGTRVDTQY,13,TRBV7-3,TRBJ2-3
ASSERPGELF,10,TRBV2,TRBJ2-2
ASSLNVGVGTEAF,13,TRBV27,TRBJ1-1
ASSNPPDQPQH,11,TRBV2,TRBJ1-5
ASSWSGQLNTGELF,14,TRBV5-1,TRBJ2-2
ASSWGLAGLHYEQY,14,TRBV5-6,TRBJ2-7
ASSPGGTGRYNEQF,14,TRBV10-1,TRBJ2-1
ASSQRGLAGNTDTQY,15,TRBV4-1,TRBJ2-3
ASSQNRAGGYGYT,13,TRBV7-2,TRBJ1-2
ASSIGQGMYEQY,12,TRBV19,TRBJ2-7
ASNRWQTEAF,10,TRBV28,TRBJ1-1
ASSKVQPSGTEAF,13,TRBV21-1,TRBJ1-1
ASSTSGPLTDTQY,13,TRBV19,TRBJ2-3
ASSFSGGSGSLRGTQY,16,TRBV11-3,TRBJ2-5
ASSLSVHASSTDTQY,15,TRBV5-1,TRBJ2-3